This is a list of T cell receptor beta chains from one sample in a study of T cells after yellow fever vaccination. In TCRdb, the 5' RACE reads were re-called with MiXCR into one record per CDR3 protein. This table holds hundreds of thousands of distinct CDR3 sequences, approximately 18% found once. The specimen was PBMCs, collected before the yellow fever booster vaccination. These receptor sequences come from a man aged 18 to 30 who received the YFV17D yellow fever vaccine. Both conserved end residues are part of each CDR3. D genes are given only for firm matches. Rows may omit the clone size; those that give it use once, few, many or a size class.

v_gene	j_gene	abundance	d_gene	CDR3aa	CDR3nt
TRBV29-1	TRBJ1-2	few	-	CSAPTGNYGYTF	TGCAGCGCCCCGACGGGGAACTATGGCTACACCTTC
TRBV21-1	TRBJ2-3	-	-	CASKGEHTADTQYF	TGTGCCAGCAAAGGGGAACACACAGCAGATACGCAGTATTTT
TRBV7-3	TRBJ2-1	few	-	CASSLEASVYNEQFF	TGTGCCAGCAGCTTAGAGGCGTCCGTATACAATGAGCAGTTCTTC
TRBV29-1	TRBJ2-6	-	-	CSVSGASGANVLTF	TGCAGCGTTTCAGGGGCCTCTGGGGCCAACGTCCTGACTTTC
TRBV12-3/TRBV12-4	TRBJ2-7	many	-	CASSFPTSSGYEQYF	TGTGCCAGCAGTTTCCCGACTAGTTCGGGCTACGAGCAGTACTTC
TRBV20-1	TRBJ2-3	-	TRBD2	CSAGRTSGGGDTQYF	TGCAGTGCTGGAAGGACTAGCGGGGGCGGAGATACGCAGTATTTT
TRBV29-1	TRBJ1-1	few	TRBD1	CSVGQGNTEAFF	TGCAGCGTTGGACAGGGAAACACTGAAGCTTTCTTT
TRBV7-8	TRBJ2-5	-	-	CASSQGPGQETQYF	TGTGCCAGCAGCCAAGGGCCGGGACAAGAGACCCAGTACTTC
TRBV4-3	TRBJ1-2	few	TRBD1	CASSPTTGRPGYTF	TGCGCCAGCAGCCCTACGACAGGGAGACCAGGCTACACCTTC
TRBV4-1	TRBJ2-1	-	TRBD2	CASSQEMRGGYNEQFF	TGCGCCAGCAGCCAAGAAATGCGGGGGGGGTACAATGAGCAGTTCTTC
TRBV7-8	TRBJ1-1	-	-	CASSPGWIGNTEAFF	TGTGCCAGCAGCCCTGGGTGGATCGGGAACACTGAAGCTTTCTTT
TRBV9	TRBJ2-1	few	TRBD2	CASSVGAGASTNEQFF	TGTGCCAGCAGCGTGGGAGCGGGGGCTAGTACTAATGAGCAGTTCTTC
TRBV7-9	TRBJ2-3	-	-	CASSGDPDSYTDTQYF	TGTGCCAGCAGCGGGGACCCGGACAGCTACACAGATACGCAGTATTTT
TRBV12-3/TRBV12-4	TRBJ2-2	-	-	CASNPDNTGELFF	TGTGCCAGCAACCCGGACAACACCGGGGAGCTGTTTTTT
TRBV12-3/TRBV12-4	TRBJ1-6	-	-	CASSPQGEDSPLHF	TGTGCCAGCAGTCCTCAGGGAGAAGATTCACCCCTCCACTTT
TRBV30	TRBJ2-2	few	-	CAGSYGGLTGELFF	TGTGCCGGGAGCTATGGGGGCTTAACCGGGGAGCTGTTTTTT
TRBV7-3	TRBJ2-2	-	-	CASSSPGAGTGELFF	TGTGCCAGCAGCTCTCCAGGGGCGGGGACCGGGGAGCTGTTTTTT
TRBV28	TRBJ2-6	few	TRBD2	CASGLAGASGANVLTF	TGTGCCAGCGGGCTAGCGGGGGCCTCTGGGGCCAACGTCCTGACTTTC